The rows below give T cell receptor beta chains drawn from one sample of a study of blood T cell repertoires in COVID-19. The method was immunoSEQ multiplex PCR; TCRdb's version includes in-frame clones alone and lacks a portion of them. The data show 200,000 to 250,000 clones, 75% to 85% seen once. Sequenced sample: peripheral blood. Receptor source: a woman aged 25 to 39 with COVID-19, enrolled during active disease. CDR3s include the opening cysteine and the closing phenylalanine or tryptophan. A D gene is named only where the DNA matches it firmly. Size is stated for part of the rows, as once, few or many counts, or as a class when the clone is expanded.

d_call,j_call,clone_size,v_call,cdr3_aa,cdr3_nt
TRBD2,TRBJ2-7,NA,TRBV11-2,CASSLAPLAGVSYEQYF,TGTGCCAGCAGCTTAGCCCCACTAGCGGGAGTATCCTACGAGCAGTACTTC
NA,TRBJ2-3,few,TRBV5-8,CASSLLFSTDTQYF,TGTGCCAGCAGCTTGTTGTTCTCCACAGATACGCAGTATTTT
TRBD1,TRBJ2-5,few,TRBV11-3,CASSPRTGGRETQYF,TGTGCCAGCAGCCCGCGAACAGGGGGCCGGGAGACCCAGTACTTC
NA,TRBJ1-2,NA,TRBV6-2/TRBV6-3,CASSYSPTNYGYTF,TGTGCCAGCAGTTACTCACCCACAAACTATGGCTACACCTTC
TRBD1,TRBJ2-5,NA,TRBV19,CASSRTGKGGQETQYF,TGTGCCAGTAGTAGGACAGGGAAGGGTGGCCAAGAGACCCAGTACTTC
TRBD1,TRBJ1-1,NA,TRBV27,CASSYGTDARTEAFF,TGTGCCAGCAGTTACGGGACAGACGCGAGGACTGAAGCTTTCTTT
TRBD1,TRBJ1-1,NA,TRBV7-2,CASSDRGRLSEAFF,TGTGCCAGCAGCGACAGGGGGCGTTTATCTGAAGCTTTCTTT
TRBD2,TRBJ2-1,NA,TRBV5-4,CASSLVGGGANEQFF,TGTGCCAGCAGCTTGGTGGGCGGGGGGGCGAATGAGCAGTTCTTC
TRBD1,TRBJ2-7,NA,TRBV27,CASETGGGEQYF,TGTGCCAGCGAGACAGGGGGAGGCGAGCAGTACTTC
NA,TRBJ1-1,NA,TRBV28,CASRPTGNEAFF,TGTGCCAGCAGACCCACAGGGAATGAAGCTTTCTTT
TRBD1,TRBJ1-4,NA,TRBV12-3/TRBV12-4,CASSRGQGPKLFF,TGTGCCAGCAGCCGGGGACAGGGGCCAAAACTGTTTTTT
NA,TRBJ2-1,NA,TRBV24-1,CATSEPGEGDNEQFF,TGTGCCACCAGTGAACCAGGGGAGGGAGACAATGAGCAGTTCTTC
TRBD1,TRBJ1-3,NA,TRBV5-1,CASSPGQDGNTIYF,TGCGCCAGCAGCCCGGGACAGGACGGAAACACCATATATTTT
TRBD2,TRBJ2-1,NA,TRBV27,CASSFSSSGAYNEQFF,TGTGCCAGCAGTTTTTCGAGTAGCGGGGCATACAATGAGCAGTTCTTC
TRBD2,TRBJ2-5,NA,TRBV3-1/TRBV3-2,CASSQPSGGPETQYF,TGTGCCAGCAGCCAACCCAGCGGGGGTCCAGAGACCCAGTACTTC
TRBD2,TRBJ2-1,many,TRBV7-9,CASSSKREGQGEQFF,TGTGCCAGCAGCTCGAAGCGGGAGGGCCAGGGGGAGCAGTTCTTC
NA,TRBJ2-7,NA,TRBV7-2,CASSPSRTGYEQYF,TGTGCCAGCAGTCCGAGCCGTACAGGATACGAGCAGTACTTC
TRBD2,TRBJ2-5,NA,TRBV6-2/TRBV6-3,CASSSLSGRASRETQYF,TGTGCCAGCAGTTCCCTTAGCGGGAGGGCCTCGAGGGAGACCCAGTACTTC
TRBD1,TRBJ1-4,NA,TRBV28,CASSLTTGGVFQKLFF,TGTGCCAGCAGTTTAACCACAGGGGGGGTTTTTCAAAAACTGTTTTTT
TRBD2,TRBJ2-7,NA,TRBV27,CASTFLWGGNYEQYF,TGTGCCAGCACTTTCCTTTGGGGGGGAAACTACGAGCAGTACTTC
TRBD2,TRBJ2-1,NA,TRBV7-9,CASSFKSGGVDNEQFF,TGTGCCAGCAGCTTCAAAAGCGGGGGAGTCGACAATGAGCAGTTCTTC
TRBD1,TRBJ1-3,NA,TRBV15,CATSRPDRVSGNTIYF,TGTGCCACCAGCAGGCCCGACAGGGTATCTGGAAACACCATATATTTT
NA,TRBJ1-6,NA,TRBV4-1,CASSQDEDGGSPLHF,TGCGCCAGCAGCCAAGACGAGGACGGAGGGTCACCCCTCCACTTT
NA,TRBJ2-7,NA,TRBV7-3,CASSLGSGVPYEQYF,TGTGCCAGCAGCTTAGGGTCAGGGGTCCCCTACGAGCAGTACTTC
NA,TRBJ1-5,NA,TRBV14,CASSLNQPQHF,TGTGCCAGCAGCCTAAATCAGCCCCAGCATTTT
NA,TRBJ1-5,NA,TRBV5-6,CASSTDSNNQPQHF,TGTGCCAGCAGCACGGACAGCAACAATCAGCCCCAGCATTTT
TRBD1,TRBJ1-3,NA,TRBV5-1,CASGQGPASSGNTIYF,TGCGCCAGCGGACAGGGGCCGGCGAGCTCTGGAAACACCATATATTTT
TRBD1,TRBJ2-7,NA,TRBV7-9,CALGRGQAEQYF,TGTGCCCTAGGTCGCGGACAGGCCGAGCAGTACTTC
TRBD2,TRBJ2-4,NA,TRBV9,CASSVDPSGASGGNIQYF,TGTGCCAGCAGCGTAGATCCTAGCGGGGCCTCGGGGGGAAACATTCAGTACTTC
TRBD1,TRBJ1-5,NA,TRBV23-1,CASSPFMRGQGAPYSNQPQHF,TGCGCCAGCAGTCCGTTTATGAGGGGACAGGGGGCCCCTTATAGCAATCAGCCCCAGCATTTT
NA,TRBJ1-2,NA,TRBV10-3,CAINSVREGDGYTF,TGTGCCATCAATTCGGTTCGGGAGGGAGATGGCTACACCTTC
TRBD2,TRBJ2-7,once,TRBV6-6,CASKLAGGYEQYF,TGTGCCAGCAAACTAGCGGGAGGGTACGAGCAGTACTTC
TRBD1,TRBJ1-2,NA,TRBV30,CAWDRVDYGYTF,TGTGCCTGGGACAGGGTGGACTATGGCTACACCTTC
TRBD1,TRBJ1-2,NA,TRBV7-2,CASSLGGGQNYGYTF,TGTGCCAGCAGCTTAGGAGGGGGACAGAACTATGGCTACACCTTC
NA,TRBJ2-6,once,TRBV7-3,CASSPDMSGANVLTF,TGTGCCAGCAGCCCTGACATGTCTGGGGCCAACGTCCTGACTTTC
TRBD1,TRBJ1-2,NA,TRBV5-6,CASSSTGTGGFGYTF,TGTGCCAGCAGCTCAACCGGGACAGGGGGCTTTGGCTACACCTTC
TRBD1,TRBJ2-7,NA,TRBV5-4,CASSLAGQGAAEQYF,TGTGCCAGCAGCTTGGCGGGACAGGGGGCGGCTGAGCAGTACTTC
TRBD1,TRBJ2-2,once,TRBV19,CASRQGAGELFF,TGTGCCAGTAGGCAGGGGGCCGGGGAGCTGTTTTTT
TRBD1,TRBJ1-2,NA,TRBV14,CASSQGTGANYGYTF,TGTGCCAGCAGCCAAGGGACAGGGGCTAACTATGGCTACACCTTC
TRBD1,TRBJ2-7,NA,TRBV5-1,CASSLLPGSRGSQSYEQYF,TGCGCCAGCAGCTTGCTACCTGGGAGCAGGGGGTCACAATCCTACGAGCAGTACTTC
TRBD2,TRBJ2-1,NA,TRBV6-2/TRBV6-3,CASSSGRVYNEQFF,TGTGCCAGCAGTAGCGGGAGAGTTTACAATGAGCAGTTCTTC
NA,TRBJ1-5,NA,TRBV6-5,CASRNPGDGQPQHF,TGTGCCAGCAGAAACCCAGGGGACGGTCAGCCCCAGCATTTT
TRBD2,TRBJ2-5,NA,TRBV30,CAWSSGGDQETQYF,TGTGCCTGGTCTAGCGGGGGGGACCAAGAGACCCAGTACTTC
NA,TRBJ2-6,once,TRBV2,CAIVSGANVLTF,TGTGCCATCGTCTCTGGGGCCAACGTCCTGACTTTC
TRBD1,TRBJ1-2,once,TRBV4-2,CASSQVTGGGYGYTF,TGTGCCAGCAGCCAAGTGACAGGGGGCGGGTATGGCTACACCTTC
NA,TRBJ2-5,NA,TRBV19,CASSIAGVPETQYF,TGTGCCAGTAGTATAGCGGGAGTCCCAGAGACCCAGTACTTC
NA,TRBJ2-3,NA,TRBV7-2,CASTLLQGWDTQYF,TGTGCCAGTACCCTATTACAGGGTTGGGATACGCAGTATTTT
TRBD1,TRBJ1-1,once,TRBV9,CASSPGQGFRAFF,TGTGCCAGCAGCCCGGGACAGGGCTTTCGAGCTTTCTTT
NA,TRBJ2-3,NA,TRBV5-4,CASSFDRGAGTDTQYF,TGTGCCAGCAGCTTCGATCGGGGGGCGGGCACAGATACGCAGTATTTT
NA,TRBJ1-1,NA,TRBV7-3,CASSLEGHTTEAFF,TGTGCCAGCAGCTTAGAGGGCCATACTACTGAAGCTTTCTTT
TRBD2,TRBJ2-3,NA,TRBV29-1,CSVALRGGSGTDTQYF,TGCAGCGTTGCTTTGCGGGGGGGCTCTGGCACAGATACGCAGTATTTT
TRBD2,TRBJ2-5,NA,TRBV19,CASSLGGSGAPRETQYF,TGTGCCAGTAGTCTGGGGGGGAGCGGGGCTCCACGGGAGACCCAGTACTTC
NA,TRBJ1-5,NA,TRBV28,CASSLTWDTNQPQHF,TGTGCCAGCAGTTTAACGTGGGACACTAATCAGCCCCAGCATTTT
TRBD2,TRBJ2-1,NA,TRBV9,CASSGLAGPTKDLPRWGYNEQFF,TGTGCCAGCAGCGGTCTAGCGGGACCTACTAAGGACCTCCCAAGATGGGGTTACAATGAGCAGTTCTTC
TRBD2,TRBJ2-5,once,TRBV30,CAWTTGGGETQYF,TGTGCCTGGACCACGGGGGGAGGAGAGACCCAGTACTTC